The present TCR beta chain was sequenced within a study of CD8 T cells in Susac syndrome. Study outcomes and limitations: The study's TCR sequencing and HLA analysis drew on a certain number of individuals. That number was acknowledged as relatively small.

Concerning this clonotype itself: Antigen unknown.

High-throughput TCR beta sequencing covered peripheral CD8+ and CD4+ T cells. The CD8+ and CD4+ T cells were negatively isolated, with the TEMRA cells enriched by FACS. RNA totalling roughly 0.5 to 1 ug underwent reverse transcription with random hexamers. An immunoSEQ multiplex PCR generated amplified TCR beta CDR3 products spanning 54 Vbeta and 13 Jbeta. Using its own MiXCR run on the immunoSEQ multiplex PCR reads, TCRdb lists one record per CDR3 protein. The repertoire has approximately 200,000 distinct CDR3 sequences, roughly 94% of them found once; the top ten carry around 0.082%. The germline V and J ends were trimmed by 4 bases and 2 bases, with 18 bases remaining between them. The CDR3 contains 16 residues. Germline V gene lookup returns CDR1 SGHRS and CDR2 YFSETQ.

This TCR came from a human donor with multiple sclerosis. V and J are TRBV5-1 and TRBJ2-5; D is possibly TRBD1 (7 bases). Sequencing input: CD4+ T cells from PBMCs. CDR3 sequence reads: CASSRRDSDRQETQYF. CDR3 DNA sequence: TGCGCCAGCAGCCGGCGGGACAGCGACCGGCAAGAGACCCAGTACTTC.